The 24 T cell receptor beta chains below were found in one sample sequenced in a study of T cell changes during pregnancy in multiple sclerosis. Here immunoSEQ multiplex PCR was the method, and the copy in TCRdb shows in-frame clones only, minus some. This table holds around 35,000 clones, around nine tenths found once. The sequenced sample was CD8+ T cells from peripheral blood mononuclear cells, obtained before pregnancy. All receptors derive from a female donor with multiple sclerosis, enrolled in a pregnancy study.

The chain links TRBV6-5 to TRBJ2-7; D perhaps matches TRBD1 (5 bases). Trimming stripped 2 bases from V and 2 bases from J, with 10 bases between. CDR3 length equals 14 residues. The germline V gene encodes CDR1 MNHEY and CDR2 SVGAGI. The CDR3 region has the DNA TGTGCCAGCAGTTACAGGCAGGGTACCTACGAGCAGTACTTC. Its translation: CASSYRQGTYEQYF.

The CDR3 spells CASSQKAGAGNEQFF. CDR3 bases: TGCGCCAGCAGCCAAAAGGCGGGGGCCGGGAATGAGCAGTTCTTC. V is TRBV4-1 and J is TRBJ2-1; maybe TRBD2 (7 bases). There are 15 residues in the CDR3. The ends were cut back, 2 bases at V and 7 bases at J, with 15 bases in the middle. The V gene's germline CDR1 is MGHRA and CDR2 YSYEKL.

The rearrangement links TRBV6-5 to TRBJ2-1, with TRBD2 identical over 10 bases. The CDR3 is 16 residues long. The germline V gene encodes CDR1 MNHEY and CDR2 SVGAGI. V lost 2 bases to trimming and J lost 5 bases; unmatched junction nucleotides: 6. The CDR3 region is CASSYGGLAGDNEQFF. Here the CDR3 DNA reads TGTGCCAGCAGTTACGGTGGGCTAGCGGGGGACAATGAGCAGTTCTTC.

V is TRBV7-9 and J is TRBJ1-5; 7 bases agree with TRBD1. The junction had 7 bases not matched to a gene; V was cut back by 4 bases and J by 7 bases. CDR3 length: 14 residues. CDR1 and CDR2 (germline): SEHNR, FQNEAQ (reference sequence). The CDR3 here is CASSSRQGGQPQHF. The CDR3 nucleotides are TGTGCCAGCAGCTCACGACAGGGAGGACAGCCCCAGCATTTT.

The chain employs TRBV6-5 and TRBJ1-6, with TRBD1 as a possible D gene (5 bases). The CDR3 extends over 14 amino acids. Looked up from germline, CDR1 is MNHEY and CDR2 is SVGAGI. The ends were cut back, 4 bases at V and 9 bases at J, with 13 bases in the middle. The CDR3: CASSFQGLASPLHF. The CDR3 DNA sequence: TGTGCCAGCAGTTTTCAGGGTCTGGCTTCACCCCTCCACTTT.

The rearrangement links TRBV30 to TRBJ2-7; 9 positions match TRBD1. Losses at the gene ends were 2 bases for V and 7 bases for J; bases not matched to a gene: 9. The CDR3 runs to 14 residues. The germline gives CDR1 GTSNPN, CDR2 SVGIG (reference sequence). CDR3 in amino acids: CAWSPGTGSWEQYF. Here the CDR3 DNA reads TGTGCCTGGAGTCCAGGGACAGGGAGTTGGGAGCAGTACTTC.

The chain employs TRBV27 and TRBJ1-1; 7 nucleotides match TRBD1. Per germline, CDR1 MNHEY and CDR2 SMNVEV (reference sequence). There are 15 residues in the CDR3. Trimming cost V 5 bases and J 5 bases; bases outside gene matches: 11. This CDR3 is CASSEIYRGGTEAFF. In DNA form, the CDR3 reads TGTGCCAGCAGTGAAATATACAGGGGAGGAACTGAAGCTTTCTTT.

The CDR3 DNA sequence: TGTGCCAGCAGCGGATTACAGGGGGAATTCTACAATGAGCAGTTCTTC. It encodes CASSGLQGEFYNEQFF. The chain recombines TRBV14 with TRBJ2-1; 8 nucleotides align to TRBD1. V shed 5 bases and J 3 bases; nucleotides not matched to a gene: 9. Germline assignment: CDR1 SGHDN and CDR2 FVKESK. The CDR3 is 16 amino acids.

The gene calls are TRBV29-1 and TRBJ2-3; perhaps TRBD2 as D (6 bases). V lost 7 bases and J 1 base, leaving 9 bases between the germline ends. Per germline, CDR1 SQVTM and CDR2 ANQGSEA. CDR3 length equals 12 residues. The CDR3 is CSGDFRTDTQYF. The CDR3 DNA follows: TGCAGCGGGGACTTCCGCACAGATACGCAGTATTTT.

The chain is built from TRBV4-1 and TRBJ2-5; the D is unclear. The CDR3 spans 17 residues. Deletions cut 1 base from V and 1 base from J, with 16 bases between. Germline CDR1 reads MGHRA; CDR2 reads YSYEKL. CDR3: CASSQGILTTIQETQYF. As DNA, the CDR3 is TGCGCCAGCAGCCAAGGTATACTAACTACAATCCAAGAGACCCAGTACTTC.

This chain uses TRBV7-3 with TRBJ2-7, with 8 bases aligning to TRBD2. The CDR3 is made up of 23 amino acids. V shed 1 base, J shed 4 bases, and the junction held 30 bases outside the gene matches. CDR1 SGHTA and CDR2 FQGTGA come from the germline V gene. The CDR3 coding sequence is TGTGCCAGCAGCTTAATCGGGGGGGGTTGGGTGACCCAGTCGGGGCTAGTGGGTTACGAGCAGTACTTC. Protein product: CASSLIGGGWVTQSGLVGYEQYF.

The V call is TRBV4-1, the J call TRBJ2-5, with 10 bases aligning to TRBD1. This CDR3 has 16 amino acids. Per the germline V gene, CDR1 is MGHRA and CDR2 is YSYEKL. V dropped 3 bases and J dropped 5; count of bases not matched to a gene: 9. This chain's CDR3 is CASSQGDRGPDETQYF. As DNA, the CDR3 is TGCGCCAGCAGCCAGGGTGACAGGGGGCCCGACGAGACCCAGTACTTC.

The CDR3 coding sequence is TGTGCCTGGAGTGCTAGCACAGATACGCAGTATTTT. Translation gives CAWSASTDTQYF. The V gene is TRBV30, the J gene TRBJ2-3; D remains ambiguous. V was trimmed by 1 base and J by 0 bases, leaving 2 bases between them. CDR3 length: 12 amino acids. CDR1 is GTSNPN, CDR2 SVGIG, per germline (reference sequence). The complete variable domain, with remaining parts taken from reference TRBV30 and TRBJ2-3, reads SQTIHQWPATLVQPVGSPLSLECTVEGTSNPNLYWYRQAAGRGLQLLFYSVGIGQISSEVPQNLSASRPQDRQFILSSKKLLLSDSGFYLCAWSASTDTQYFGPGTRLTVL.

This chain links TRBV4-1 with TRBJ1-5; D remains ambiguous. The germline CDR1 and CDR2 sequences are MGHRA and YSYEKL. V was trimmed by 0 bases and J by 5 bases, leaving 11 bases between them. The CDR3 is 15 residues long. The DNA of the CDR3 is TGCGCCAGCAGCCAAGATGGCGGCAGAGATCAGCCCCAGCATTTT. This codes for CASSQDGGRDQPQHF.

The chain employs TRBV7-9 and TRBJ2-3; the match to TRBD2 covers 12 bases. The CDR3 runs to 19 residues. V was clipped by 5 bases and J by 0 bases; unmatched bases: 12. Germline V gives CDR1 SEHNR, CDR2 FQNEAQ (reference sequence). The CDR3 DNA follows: TGTGCCAGCAGCCCCCGGCTAGCGGGAGGGTCCGCTAGCACAGATACGCAGTATTTT. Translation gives CASSPRLAGGSASTDTQYF.

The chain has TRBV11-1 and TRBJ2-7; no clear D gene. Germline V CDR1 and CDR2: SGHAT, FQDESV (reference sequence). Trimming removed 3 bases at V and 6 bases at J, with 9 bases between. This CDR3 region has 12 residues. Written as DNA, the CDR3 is TGTGCCAGCAGCTTGGGCAATATCGAGCAGTACTTC. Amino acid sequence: CASSLGNIEQYF.

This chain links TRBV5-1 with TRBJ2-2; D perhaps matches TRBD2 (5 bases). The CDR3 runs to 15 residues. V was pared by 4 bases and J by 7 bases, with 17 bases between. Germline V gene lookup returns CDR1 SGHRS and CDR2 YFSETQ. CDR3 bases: TGCGCCAGCAGCGGGAGCGGTGACTTGGGCGGGGAGCTGTTTTTT. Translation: CASSGSGDLGGELFF. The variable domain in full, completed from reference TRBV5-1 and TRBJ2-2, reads KAGVTQTPRYLIKTRGQQVTLSCSPISGHRSVSWYQQTPGQGLQFLFEYFSETQRNKGNFPGRFSGRQFSNSRSEMNVSTLELGDSALYLCASSGSGDLGGELFFGEGSRLTVL.

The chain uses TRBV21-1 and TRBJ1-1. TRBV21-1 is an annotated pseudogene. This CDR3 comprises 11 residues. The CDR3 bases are TGTGCCAGCCCCGGGAACACTGAAGCTTTCTTT. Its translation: CASPGNTEAFF.

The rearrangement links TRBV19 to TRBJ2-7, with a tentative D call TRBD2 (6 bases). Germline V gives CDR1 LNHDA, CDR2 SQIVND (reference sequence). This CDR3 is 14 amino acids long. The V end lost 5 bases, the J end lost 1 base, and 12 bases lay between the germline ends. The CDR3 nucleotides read TGTGCCAGTAGTGCCTCCGGGGGATCCTACGAGCAGTACTTC. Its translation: CASSASGGSYEQYF.

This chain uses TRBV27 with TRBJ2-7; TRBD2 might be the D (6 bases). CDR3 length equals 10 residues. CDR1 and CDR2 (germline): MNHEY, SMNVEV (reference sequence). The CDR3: CGWGVDEQYF. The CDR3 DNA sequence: TGTGGGTGGGGGGTCGACGAGCAGTACTTC.

DNA for the CDR3: TGTGCCAGCAGCCACCTATCGACAGGGACGAATGGCTACACCTTC. Residues: CASSHLSTGTNGYTF. The V call is TRBV7-2, the J call TRBJ1-2; TRBD1 agrees at 7 bases. The length of the CDR3 is 15 residues. J lost 6 bases, V lost 5 bases, and 12 bases had no gene match. The germline gives CDR1 SGHTA, CDR2 FQGNSA.

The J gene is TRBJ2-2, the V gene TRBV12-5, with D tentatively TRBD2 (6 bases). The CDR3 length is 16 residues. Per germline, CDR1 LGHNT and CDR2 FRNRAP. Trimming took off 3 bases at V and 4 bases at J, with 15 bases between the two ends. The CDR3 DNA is TGTGCTAGTGGTTTCTCCGTTGACGGGGGCACCGGGGAGCTGTTTTTT. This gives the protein CASGFSVDGGTGELFF.

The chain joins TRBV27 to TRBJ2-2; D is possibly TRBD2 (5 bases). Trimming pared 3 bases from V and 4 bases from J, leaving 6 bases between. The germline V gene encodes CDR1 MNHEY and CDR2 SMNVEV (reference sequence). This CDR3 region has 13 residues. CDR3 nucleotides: TGTGCCAGCAGTTTGGGAGTCACCGGGGAGCTGTTTTTT. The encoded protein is CASSLGVTGELFF.

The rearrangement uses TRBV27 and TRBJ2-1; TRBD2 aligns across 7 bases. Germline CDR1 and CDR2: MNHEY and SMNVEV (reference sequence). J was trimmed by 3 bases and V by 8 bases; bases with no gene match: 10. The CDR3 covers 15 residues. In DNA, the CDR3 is TGTGCCAGCGTTCCTACCGGCGGGGGCTACAATGAGCAGTTCTTC. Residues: CASVPTGGGYNEQFF.